This note documents a single T cell receptor (beta chain) sequence. As for time point: new active TB diagnosis, blood taken before or within 7 days of starting treatment. Assay: immunoSEQ multiplex PCR; the TCRdb copy retains only in-frame clones and omits some. The repertoire has around 33,000 clones, 93% of them found once; the top ten carry about an eighth. The record originates from a study of T cells in tuberculosis. The CDR3 runs to 15 residues. V was trimmed by 2 bases and J by 5 bases, leaving 15 bases between them. Germline-derived CDR1 and CDR2 are MNHNS and SASEGT. The input for sequencing was PBMCs, taken at tuberculosis diagnosis. The origin of this receptor is an adult with tuberculosis. The rearrangement uses TRBV6-1 and TRBJ2-5; D is possibly TRBD1 (5 bases). CDR3 in DNA: TGTGCCAGCAGTGAATGGGGCCTCGTCTATGAGACCCAGTACTTC. Its translation: CASSEWGLVYETQYF.